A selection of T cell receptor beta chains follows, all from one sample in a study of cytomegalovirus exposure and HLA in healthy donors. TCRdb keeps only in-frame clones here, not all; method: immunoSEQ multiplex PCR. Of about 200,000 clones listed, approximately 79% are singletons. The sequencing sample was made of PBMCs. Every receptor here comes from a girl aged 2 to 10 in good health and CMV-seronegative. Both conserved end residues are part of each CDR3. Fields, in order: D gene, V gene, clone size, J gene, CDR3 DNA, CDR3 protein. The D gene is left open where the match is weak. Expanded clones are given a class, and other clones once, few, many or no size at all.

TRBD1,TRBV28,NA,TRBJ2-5,TGTGCCAGCAGTTCCCCGGGACAGGGGCCTTTTGAGACCCAGTACTTC,CASSSPGQGPFETQYF
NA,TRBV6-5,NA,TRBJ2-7,TGTGCCAGCAGTTACGTCGGGGGCGAGCAGTACTTC,CASSYVGGEQYF
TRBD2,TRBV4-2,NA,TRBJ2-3,TGTGCCAGCAGCCAACCCTATTTGGGTGGGCTAGCGGGGGCCACGCAGTATTTT,CASSQPYLGGLAGATQYF
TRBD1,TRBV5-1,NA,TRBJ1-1,TGCGCCAGCAGCTTGGCGGACAGGGGCAACACTGAAGCTTTCTTT,CASSLADRGNTEAFF
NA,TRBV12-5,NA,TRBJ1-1,TGTGCTAGTGGTTTGTCAAGGGGGGGCACTGAAGCTTTCTTT,CASGLSRGGTEAFF
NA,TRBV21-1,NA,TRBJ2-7,TGTGCCAGCACCGAGACTCCGGGACAGCTCTCCTACGAGCAGTACTTC,CASTETPGQLSYEQYF
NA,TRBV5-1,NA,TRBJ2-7,TGCGCCAGCAGCTGGCAAAGTGGCGAGCAGTACTTC,CASSWQSGEQYF
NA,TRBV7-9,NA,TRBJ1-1,TGTGCCAGCAGCGAGGGCCCGGCGGACACTGAAGCTTTCTTT,CASSEGPADTEAFF
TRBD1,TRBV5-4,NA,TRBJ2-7,TGTGCCAGCAGCCCACCGGGACAGAGTGTCGAGCAGTACTTC,CASSPPGQSVEQYF
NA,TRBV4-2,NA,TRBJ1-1,TGTGCCAGCAGCCAAGATTTGAGGGGGACTGAAGCTTTCTTT,CASSQDLRGTEAFF
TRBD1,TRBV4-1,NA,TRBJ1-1,TGCGCCAGCAGCCAGGTGGGACAGGGGCTGATGAACACTGAAGCTTTCTTT,CASSQVGQGLMNTEAFF
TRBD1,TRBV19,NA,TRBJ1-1,TGTGCCAGTAGTCCCGGGACAGGGGCGTCGACTGAAGCTTTCTTT,CASSPGTGASTEAFF
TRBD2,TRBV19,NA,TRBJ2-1,TGTGCCAGTAGTATAGGACTAGCGGGATTTGAGCAGTTCTTC,CASSIGLAGFEQFF
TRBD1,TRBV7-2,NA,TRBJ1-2,TGTGCCAGCAGCTTACCCAGCACAGGGGAGAGTGGAGGCTACACCTTC,CASSLPSTGESGGYTF
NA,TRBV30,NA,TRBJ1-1,TGTGCACGGAACATGGGGGGAGTCGCTTTCTTT,CARNMGGVAFF
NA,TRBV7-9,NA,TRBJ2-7,TGTGCCAGCAGCAGCGGTAGCTTCGGCGAGCAGTACTTC,CASSSGSFGEQYF
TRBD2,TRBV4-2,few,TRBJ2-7,TGTGCCAGCAGCCAGCACATACTAGCGGGTATCCCCTTC,CASSQHILAGIPF
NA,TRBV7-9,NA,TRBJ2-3,TGTGCCAGCAGCTTAGTTCCAGCGAAAGATACGCAGTATTTT,CASSLVPAKDTQYF
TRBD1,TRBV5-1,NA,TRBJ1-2,TGCGCCAGCAGCTTGTTAGGGACAGTTAACTATGGCTACACCTTC,CASSLLGTVNYGYTF
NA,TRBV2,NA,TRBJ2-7,TGTGCCAGCAGTGAATCGGGGTACGAGCAGTACTTC,CASSESGYEQYF
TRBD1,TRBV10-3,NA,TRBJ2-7,TGTGCCATCAGTGAGACAGGGGCCACCTACGAGCAGTACTTC,CAISETGATYEQYF
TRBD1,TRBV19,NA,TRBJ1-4,TGTGCCAGTAGTAAGAGGGGGCCGGGACGGGTTAATGAAAAACTGTTTTTT,CASSKRGPGRVNEKLFF
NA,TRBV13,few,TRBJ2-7,TGTGCCAGCAGCTTCCGACTGAGCTCCTACGAGCAGTACTTC,CASSFRLSSYEQYF